This T cell receptor beta chain comes out of a study of cytomegalovirus exposure and HLA in healthy donors. Overall study findings and caveats: Many donors carried some public TCRs, although rarity characterized most TCR sequences.

V gave up 1 base and J gave up 8 bases, with 13 bases separating them. Germline V lookup: CDR1 SGHDT, CDR2 YYEEEE. This CDR3 spans 14 amino acids. Regarding this clone: Its specificity is unknown.

TCRdb keeps only in-frame clones here, not all; method: immunoSEQ multiplex PCR. Of more than 250,000 clones in the sample, about 90% were seen once. V gene TRBV5-6 combines with J gene TRBJ2-1; D is possibly TRBD1 (5 bases). This TCR was recovered from a woman in her thirties in good health and CMV-seropositive. The source material was PBMCs. The CDR3 reads CASSLSTRAHEQFF. The CDR3, as DNA: TGTGCCAGCAGCTTGTCGACCAGGGCCCATGAGCAGTTCTTC.